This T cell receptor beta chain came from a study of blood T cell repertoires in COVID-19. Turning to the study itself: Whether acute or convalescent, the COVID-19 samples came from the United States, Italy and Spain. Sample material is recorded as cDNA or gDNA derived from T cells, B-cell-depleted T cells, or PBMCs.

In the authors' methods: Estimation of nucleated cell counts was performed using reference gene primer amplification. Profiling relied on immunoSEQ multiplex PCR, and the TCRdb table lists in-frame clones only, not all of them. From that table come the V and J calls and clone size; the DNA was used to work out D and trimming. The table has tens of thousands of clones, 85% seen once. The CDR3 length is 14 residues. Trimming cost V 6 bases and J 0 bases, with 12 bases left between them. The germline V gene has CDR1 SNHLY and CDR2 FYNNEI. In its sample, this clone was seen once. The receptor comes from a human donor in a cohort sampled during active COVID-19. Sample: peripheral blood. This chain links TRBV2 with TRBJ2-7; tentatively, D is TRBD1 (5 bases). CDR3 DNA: TGTGCCAGCAGGGCTCAGGGCAGCTCCTACGAGCAGTACTTC. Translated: CASRAQGSSYEQYF.